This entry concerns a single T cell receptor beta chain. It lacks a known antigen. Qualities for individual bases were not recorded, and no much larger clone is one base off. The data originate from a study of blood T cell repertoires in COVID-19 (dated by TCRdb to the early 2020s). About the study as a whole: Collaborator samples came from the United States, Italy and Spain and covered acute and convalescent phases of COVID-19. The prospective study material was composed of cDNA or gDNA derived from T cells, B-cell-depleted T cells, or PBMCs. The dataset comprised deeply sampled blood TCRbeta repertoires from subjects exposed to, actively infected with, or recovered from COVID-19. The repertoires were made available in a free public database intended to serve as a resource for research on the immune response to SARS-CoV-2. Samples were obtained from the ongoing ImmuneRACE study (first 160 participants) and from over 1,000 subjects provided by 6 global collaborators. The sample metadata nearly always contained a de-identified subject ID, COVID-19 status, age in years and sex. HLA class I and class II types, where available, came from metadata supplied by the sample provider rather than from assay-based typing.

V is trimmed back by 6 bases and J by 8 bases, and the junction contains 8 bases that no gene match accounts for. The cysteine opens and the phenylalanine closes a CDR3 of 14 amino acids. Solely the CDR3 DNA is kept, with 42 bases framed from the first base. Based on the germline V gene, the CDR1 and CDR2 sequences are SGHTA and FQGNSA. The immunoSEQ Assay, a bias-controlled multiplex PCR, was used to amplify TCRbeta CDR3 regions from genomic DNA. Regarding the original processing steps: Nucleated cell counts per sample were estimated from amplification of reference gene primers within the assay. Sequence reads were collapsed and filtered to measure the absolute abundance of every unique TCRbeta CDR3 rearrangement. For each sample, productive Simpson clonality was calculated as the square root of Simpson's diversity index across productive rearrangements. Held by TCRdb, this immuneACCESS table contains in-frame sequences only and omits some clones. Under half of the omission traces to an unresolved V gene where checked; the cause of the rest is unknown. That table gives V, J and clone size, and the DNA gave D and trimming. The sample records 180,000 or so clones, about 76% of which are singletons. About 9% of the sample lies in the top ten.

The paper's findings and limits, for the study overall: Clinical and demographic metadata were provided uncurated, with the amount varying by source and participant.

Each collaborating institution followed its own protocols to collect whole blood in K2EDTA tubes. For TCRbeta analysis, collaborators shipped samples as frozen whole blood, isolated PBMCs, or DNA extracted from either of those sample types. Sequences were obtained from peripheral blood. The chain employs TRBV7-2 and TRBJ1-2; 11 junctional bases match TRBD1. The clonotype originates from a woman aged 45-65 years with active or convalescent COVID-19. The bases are TGTGCCAGCAGTCGGACAGGGGGCCCGCTAGGCTACACCTTC. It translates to CASSRTGGPLGYTF.